The following is a T cell receptor beta chain sequence with its context. Its specific antigen is unknown. The record has no base qualities; no much larger clone is one base away. This sample is drawn from a study of shared clonotypes between healthy human individuals (dated by TCRdb to the early 2020s). Regarding the research as a whole: A few men and a couple of women, aged 18 to 49 years, made up the cohort. To estimate repertoire size and how much clonotype sharing occurs between individuals, the study deeply sequenced the blood TCR repertoires of five or six healthy adults. Different laboratories and diverse techniques were used to prepare libraries and sequence TCR repertoires, to increase sequencing depth and limit assay-specific biases. Each donor's leukapheresis produced roughly between roughly 0.85 and 9 billion PBMCs. Study-level results and caveats: Pairwise subsampling led to the expectation that sequencing depth would affect the degree of clonotype sharing among donors. Only blood was sampled, and tissue TCR repertoires likely differ from those in blood. The small number of donors limited the genetic and exposure-history diversity represented.

Between the V and J ends, shortened by 3 bases and 2 bases respectively, the junction contains 6 bases. From the cysteine up to the phenylalanine, the CDR3 has a length of 13 residues. Kept here is only the CDR3 DNA, which spans 39 bases and is read in frame from base 1. In the germline V gene, CDR1 corresponds to SGDLS and CDR2 to YYNGEE. Healthy HIV-negative adults with no recently reported acute infections or vaccinations were included as donors. All donors were Caucasian adults living in Nashville, Tennessee, USA. For unsorted samples, approximately 84 million PBMCs were counted, and genomic DNA was extracted using the QIAamp DNA Blood Mini kit. Blood was collected by leukapheresis, and PBMCs were isolated by Ficoll-Histopaque density gradient centrifugation and then cryopreserved in liquid nitrogen vapor phase. Using the deep immunoSEQ assay, multiplex PCR amplified TCR CDR3 regions from genomic DNA. Extracted genomic DNA from each cell subset was spread evenly across all wells of several immunoSEQ 96-well plates, with each plate serving as a replicate. For unsorted PBMC, approximately 300 ng of genomic DNA, equivalent to around 30,000 T cell genomes, went into each replicate PCR. Unsorted PBMC genomic DNA was sequenced across ten immunoSEQ deep assay plates. The purified libraries were quantified using a Qubit 3.0 fluorometer, sized with a Bioanalyzer 2100, and then quantified again using the KAPA Library Quantification kit. Every immunoSEQ 96-well plate was sequenced on a dedicated single-read 150-cycle Illumina NextSeq 550 flow cell. Per the source publication's procedure: The immunoSEQ output contained only junctional sequences without quality scores, so filtering could not match that applied to full-length reads. Sequences were annotated with PyIR, a Python wrapper for IgBLAST v1.9, using IMGT germline references to assign V/J genes and CDR3. Reads with weak V/J assignments (E-value above 1e-6), missing CDR3, stop codons, out-of-frame junctions, or ambiguous translated residues were removed. V3J clonotypes were defined by identical inferred V gene, J gene, and CDR3 amino acid sequence. Percentage overlap between repertoires was computed as shared unique clonotypes divided by the size of the smaller repertoire. Three approaches were used to assess repertoire richness: RTK rarefaction, the Chao1 estimator, and Recon v2.1 estimates of unobserved clonotypes. What TCRdb holds here is the immuneACCESS table cut down to in-frame rearrangements. Part of the clones is not present; checked against another copy, under half of the missing clones reflect an unresolved V gene, and the others are unexplained. V and J calls and clone size are given by that table; D and trimming were obtained from the DNA. Here the sample has about 490,000 clones; more than 75% occur a single time. The ten biggest clones cover around 12% of the sample.

This sequence uses TRBV9 and TRBJ1-5; no D segment can be confidently identified. Sample: PBMCs. The receptor's source is a woman aged 40 to 49 in good health. Some clones in this sample may be carry-over from other donors' samples. The nucleotide sequence reads as follows: TGTGCCAGCAGCGGGTGGGGCAATCAGCCCCAGCATTTT. Its protein reads: CASSGWGNQPQHF.